The sequence of this T cell receptor beta chain was determined in a study of identical twins. A universal primer site was created by template switching, with the cDNA bearing unique molecular identifiers. One entry per CDR3 protein, called by TCRdb with MiXCR from the 5' RACE reads. The sample has around 530,000 distinct CDR3 sequences, 13% to 15% seen once. The CDR3 totals 15 residues. V gave up 9 bases and J gave up 5 bases; unmatched junction bases: 12. CDR1 and CDR2 (germline): SGHRS, YFSETQ. This clonotype was counted a few times. These data are also associated with another study on yellow fever vaccine responses in identical twins.

The sequencing sample was made of CD4+ T cells sorted from blood. The origin of this receptor is a woman aged 18 to 35 in good health. This chain uses TRBV5-1 with TRBJ2-3, with TRBD2 matching over 10 bases. The chain's CDR3 is CATALVSGGQDTQYF. DNA of the CDR3: TGCGCCACCGCCCTTGTTAGCGGGGGGCAAGATACGCAGTATTTT.